This TCR beta chain stems from a study of spatial heterogeneity in lung cancer (dated by TCRdb to about 2019). Background for the entire study: Beta-chain transcripts were consistently detected in greater numbers than alpha-chain transcripts, which likely reflects a higher abundance of beta-chain transcripts. In the raw uncorrected reads, each unique combination of TCR and UMI appeared on average more than ten times. Both alpha and beta chains were TCR-sequenced in samples taken at surgery, namely 220 tumor regions, 61 to 65 matched nontumor lung samples and around 53 PBMC samples. TCR repertoire features were related to nonsynonymous mutation counts determined by whole-exome sequencing of tumor tissue. TCR alpha and beta repertoires were quantitatively compared across multiple tumor regions, matched nontumor lung and blood in non-small cell lung cancer.

Broad study findings and their caveats: Ubiquitous expanded tumor TCRs were detected in blood more often at tumor resection than at routine follow-up. Confirming at a functional level the hypothesis that regional TCRs recognize regional mutations was considered to require additional single-cell paired TCR alpha and beta sequencing.

In the case of this clonotype: Its target antigen remains unknown. The record has no base qualities; no much larger clone is one base away.

According to the study, the label for this sample's time point signals: sample taken at primary tumor resection. Samples were obtained from 65 to 90 patients with early-stage, untreated non-small cell lung cancer from the lung TRACERx cohort. TCR sequencing used whole RNA extracted from tumor and nontumor lung tissue, or from cryopreserved PBMC samples, without cell sorting. A patient was chosen for TCR sequencing only when enough RNA was available from at least two tumor regions. Libraries were made using 5' RACE. The reads were generated on a NextSeq 500. The TCR library protocol attached a unique molecular identifier to each TCR cDNA molecule to allow correction of PCR and sequencing errors. The study's own analysis went as follows. TCR identification, UMI-based error correction and CDR3 extraction were performed with Decombinator tools. Expanded TCRs were defined as those above a frequency of 2 per 1,000, corresponding to the top 1% of the tumor frequency distribution. Renyi diversity was computed with the R vegan package after each repertoire had been subsampled 100 times to 5,000 TCRs. CDR3 similarity networks were constructed using string-kernel similarity of amino acid triplets, with links drawn between CDR3s whose pairwise similarity was above 0.82. In-frame beta chains were kept once TCRdb had trimmed the public reads at Q25 with fastp and called clones with MiXCR. One record per CDR3 amino acid sequence lists the most common genes and DNA. Clone size and V and J calls follow TCRdb, not the original study. The table for this sample lists under 80,000 distinct CDR3 sequences; under 7.5% of them were counted only once. The ten top clones hold approximately 14% of the sample.

This sample comprised PBMCs, obtained at surgery. The receptor was isolated from a female donor with early-stage non-small cell lung cancer.

The CDR3 loop reads CASSVFAGGQPQHF. The DNA is TGTGCCAGCAGCGTATTTGCTGGGGGTCAGCCCCAGCATTTT. The chain couples TRBV9 to TRBJ1-5; TRBD1 is a weak D gene call, 5 bases matching. Counted from cysteine to phenylalanine, this CDR3 has 14 amino acids. The CDR3 DNA has 42 bases and is translated from base 1. Between the V and J ends, shortened by 1 base and 6 bases respectively, the junction contains 11 bases. CDR1 and CDR2 are drawn from the germline V gene: SGDLS, YYNGEE.